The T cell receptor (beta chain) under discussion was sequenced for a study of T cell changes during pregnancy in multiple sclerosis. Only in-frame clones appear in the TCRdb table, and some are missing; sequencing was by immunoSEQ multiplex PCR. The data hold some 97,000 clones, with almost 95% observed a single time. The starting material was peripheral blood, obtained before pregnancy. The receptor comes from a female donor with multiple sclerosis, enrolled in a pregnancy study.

The CDR3: CASSQGQASYEQYF. CDR3 coding DNA: TGTGCCAGCAGCCAGGGACAGGCCTCCTACGAGCAGTACTTC. The gene calls are TRBV5-4 and TRBJ2-7; 8 bases map to TRBD1. CDR1 and CDR2 (germline): SGHNT, YYREEE (reference sequence). CDR3 length: 14 amino acids. V shed 4 bases and J 0 bases; nucleotides not matched to a gene: 3.